Detailed here is one TCR beta chain. With random hexamers, reverse transcription was performed on about 0.5 to 1 ug of RNA. TCRdb redid the calling of the immunoSEQ multiplex PCR reads with MiXCR, one entry per CDR3 protein. The sample contains under 150,000 distinct CDR3 sequences, about 95% of which appear only once. The sample is drawn from a study of CD8 T cells in Susac syndrome. Study details: Patients with Susac syndrome were, at the time of blood collection, therapy-naive, maintained on corticosteroids, or maintained on intravenous immunoglobulin alone.

Per the germline V gene, CDR1 is GTSNPN and CDR2 is SVGIG (reference sequence). Trimming removed 7 bases from V and 6 bases from J, with 16 bases in between. The CDR3 is 13 amino acids. Diagnostic criteria for definite or probable disease, in their recently defined form, were met by the patients with Susac syndrome. The chain employs TRBV30 and TRBJ2-1; a possible D gene is TRBD2 (6 bases). The sequencing sample was made of CD4+ T cells from PBMCs. The clonotype was recovered from a human donor with Susac syndrome. CDR3 amino acids: CASRRLASNEQFF. CDR3 bases: TGTGCCTCCCGAAGGCTAGCGAGCAATGAGCAGTTCTTC.